The present entry profiles one T cell receptor beta chain with its context. Its antigen remains unidentified. The method was immunoSEQ multiplex PCR; TCRdb's version includes in-frame clones alone and lacks a portion of them. The table records around 100,000 clones, 70% to 90% of them present only once. This sample is drawn from a study of T cell responses to AZD1222 COVID-19 vaccine. The study's findings and limits: Increased Spike-specific TCR breadth and depth were observed after two AZD1222 doses. White British people made up most donors, females outnumbered males, and clonal diversity was possibly underestimated. Repertoire sampling was restricted to post-peak T cell response timepoints. CD4 TCRs associated with vaccination spanned spike, dominating at 160-218 and 743-854.

V gave up 3 bases and J gave up 2 bases, with 14 bases separating them. Germline-derived CDR1 and CDR2 are DFQATT and SNEGSKA (reference sequence). This CDR3 is built from 15 residues. The V gene is TRBV20-1, the J gene TRBJ2-1; D is perhaps TRBD2 (7 bases). The sequenced sample was peripheral blood, obtained on day 0 of AZD1222 vaccination. The sequence derives from an adult in good health. In DNA form, the CDR3 reads TGCAGTGCTAGTCCTTTGGGGGGGCCCTACAATGAGCAGTTCTTC. Translated, it gives CSASPLGGPYNEQFF.